The source of this T cell receptor beta chain is a study of beta chain features in type 1 diabetes. Study-wide context: Sorted cells, approximately 100,000,000 in number, were examined across all samples.

Every bit of the isolated RNA underwent reverse transcription, so sequencing read expressed TCRB transcripts. The data were produced by immunoSEQ multiplex PCR, yet TCRdb's version contains in-frame clones alone and is incomplete. The sample shows some 22,000 clones, approximately 74% of them seen only once. One heparinised blood draw averaging about 116 mL was given by each donor. This CDR3 has 13 amino acids. Trimming pared 0 bases from V and 8 bases from J, leaving 10 bases between. Germline V lookup: CDR1 SGDLS, CDR2 YYNGEE. The receptor was isolated from a woman between 40 and 50 years old in good health. The source material was Tregs from blood. The chain couples TRBV9 to TRBJ2-3, with unresolved D. In DNA, the CDR3 is TGTGCCAGCAGCGTAGATGGGCAGGCTACGCAGTATTTT. This gives the protein CASSVDGQATQYF.